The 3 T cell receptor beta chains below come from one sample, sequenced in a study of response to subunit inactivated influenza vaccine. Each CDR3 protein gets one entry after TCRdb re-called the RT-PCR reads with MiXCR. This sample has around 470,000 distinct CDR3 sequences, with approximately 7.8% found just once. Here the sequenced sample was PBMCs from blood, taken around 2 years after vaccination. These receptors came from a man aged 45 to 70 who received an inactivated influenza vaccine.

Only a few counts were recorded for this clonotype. CDR3 in amino acids: CASSQGDQPQHF. CDR3 sequence (DNA): TGCGCCAGCAGCCAAGGCGATCAGCCCCAGCATTTT. The rearrangement joins TRBV4-1 to TRBJ1-5; D gene unclear. Trimming left V 1 base short and J 5 bases short, with 3 bases between. CDR3 length: 12 amino acids. CDR1 is MGHRA and CDR2 is YSYEKL in the germline V gene.

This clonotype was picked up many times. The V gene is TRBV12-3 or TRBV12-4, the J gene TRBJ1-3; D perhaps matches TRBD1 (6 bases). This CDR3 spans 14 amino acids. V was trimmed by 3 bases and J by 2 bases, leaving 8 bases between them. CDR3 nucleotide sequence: TGTGCCAGCAGTTTCGGGGGGCCTGGAAACACCATATATTTT. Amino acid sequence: CASSFGGPGNTIYF.

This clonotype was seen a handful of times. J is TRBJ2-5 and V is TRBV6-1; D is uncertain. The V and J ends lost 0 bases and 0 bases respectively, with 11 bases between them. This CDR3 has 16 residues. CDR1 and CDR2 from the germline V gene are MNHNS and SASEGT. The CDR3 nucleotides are TGTGCCAGCAGTGAAGCAGGAACTTCGTACCAAGAGACCCAGTACTTC. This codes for CASSEAGTSYQETQYF.